This TCR beta chain was documented in a study of blood T cell repertoires in COVID-19. A single count supports this clone. Measured with immunoSEQ multiplex PCR; TCRdb has only the in-frame clones, and not every one. The table lists approximately 94,000 clones, about 77% of them singletons. Sequenced: peripheral blood. This TCR was recovered from a man aged 65-85 years with active or convalescent COVID-19.

CDR3 amino acids: CASSLADTTTQYF. The DNA for the CDR3 is TGTGCCAGCAGCTTAGCGGACACGACTACGCAGTATTTT. The chain joins TRBV7-6 to TRBJ2-3; the D gene is possibly TRBD1 (5 bases). V was clipped by 0 bases and J by 8 bases, with 9 bases between them. CDR1 SGHVS and CDR2 FNYEAQ come from the germline V gene. The CDR3 spans 13 residues. Based on the CDR3 plus reference TRBV7-6 and TRBJ2-3, the full variable domain is GAGVSQSPRYKVTKRGQDVALRCDPISGHVSLYWYRQALGQGPEFLTYFNYEAQQDKSGLPNDRFSAERPEGSISTLTIQRTEQRDSAMYRCASSLADTTTQYFGPGTRLTVL.